One sample yielded the 13 T cell receptor beta chains listed below, sequenced in a study of blood T cell repertoires in COVID-19. Assay: immunoSEQ multiplex PCR; the TCRdb copy retains only in-frame clones and omits some. The sample comprises 150,000 or so clones, around 89% of which are singletons, and just under 3% rests with the top ten. The sequenced material came from peripheral blood. The receptors come from a man aged 60-69 years with active or convalescent COVID-19.

The chain couples TRBV6-6 to TRBJ2-7, with TRBD1 matching over 7 bases. The V segment lost 6 bases and the J segment 1 base; nucleotides outside the gene matches: 6. This CDR3 comprises 14 residues. Germline values: CDR1 MNHNY, CDR2 SVGAGI (reference sequence). CDR3 amino acids: CASRFTGASYEQYF. The CDR3 bases are TGTGCCAGCAGATTTACAGGGGCTTCCTACGAGCAGTACTTC.

V gene TRBV2 combines with J gene TRBJ1-3, with a possible D match to TRBD1 (6 bases). Germline V gene data show CDR1 as SNHLY and CDR2 as FYNNEI. V shed 7 bases and J shed 3 bases, with 13 bases lying between them. The CDR3 covers 14 residues. CDR3 sequence: CASTSRQVGNTIYF. DNA of the CDR3: TGTGCCAGCACCAGCCGACAGGTTGGAAACACCATATATTTT. Complete variable domain (other parts from reference TRBV2 and TRBJ1-3): EPEVTQTPSHQVTQMGQEVILRCVPISNHLYFYWYRQILGQKVEFLVSFYNNEISEKSEIFDDQFSVERPDGSNFTLKIRSTKLEDSAMYFCASTSRQVGNTIYFGEGSWLTVV.

CDR3 region: CASLGRGVGSNQPQHF. Written as DNA, the CDR3 is TGTGCCAGTCTCGGACGGGGGGTCGGAAGCAATCAGCCCCAGCATTTT. This sequence joins TRBV19 and TRBJ1-5; TRBD1 might be the D (5 bases). Germline CDR1 reads LNHDA; CDR2 reads SQIVND (reference sequence). The CDR3 length is 16 residues. Trimming took off 8 bases at V and 1 base at J, with 18 bases between the two ends.

The chain couples TRBV7-8 to TRBJ1-5; D is possibly TRBD1 (6 bases). The CDR3 has 17 amino acids. The V end was cut by 5 bases, the J end by 0 bases, with 17 bases between. CDR1 is SGHVS and CDR2 is FQNEAQ in the germline V gene. The chain's CDR3 is CASSQKWTAYSNQPQHF. CDR3 nucleotides: TGTGCCAGCAGCCAAAAGTGGACAGCCTATAGCAATCAGCCCCAGCATTTT.

The table lists this clone with a count of one. The V gene is TRBV27, the J gene TRBJ1-1; unclear D gene. Germline-derived CDR1 and CDR2 are MNHEY and SMNVEV (reference sequence). Deletions cut 11 bases from V and 1 base from J, with 14 bases between. This CDR3 has 13 residues. For the CDR3, the DNA is TGTGCCTCCTCAACTCCGCAGAACACTGAAGCTTTCTTT. It codes for CASSTPQNTEAFF.

The chain employs TRBV14 and TRBJ2-6; possible D gene TRBD2, 5 bases. The CDR3 totals 17 residues. Germline assignment: CDR1 SGHDN and CDR2 FVKESK. V shed 2 bases and J shed 0 bases, with 11 bases lying between them. The CDR3 DNA follows: TGTGCCAGCAGCCAAAGGACTGCTCGCTCTGGGGCCAACGTCCTGACTTTC. It specifies CASSQRTARSGANVLTF.

The V and J genes are TRBV27 and TRBJ2-7; TRBD2 aligns across 7 bases. After removal of 0 bases from V and 6 bases from J, the junction contained 5 bases not matched to a gene. CDR1 is MNHEY, CDR2 SMNVEV, per germline (reference sequence). There are 14 residues in the CDR3. Here the CDR3 reads CASSLSAGGGEQYF. DNA of the CDR3: TGTGCCAGCAGTTTATCGGCAGGCGGGGGCGAGCAGTACTTC.

This chain connects TRBV19 to TRBJ2-2, with TRBD1 as a possible D gene (5 bases). This CDR3 region has 15 residues. With 6 bases removed from V and 6 bases from J, the gap between germline ends came to 17 bases. Germline V gene lookup returns CDR1 LNHDA and CDR2 SQIVND (reference sequence). In nucleotides, the CDR3 is TGTGCCAGTAGCCCAGGCCAGGGTGGGTCCGGGGAGCTGTTTTTT. Translation gives CASSPGQGGSGELFF.

This clone was counted once. The gene calls are TRBV28 and TRBJ1-1; TRBD1 might be the D (6 bases). V gave up 5 bases and J gave up 5 bases, with 15 bases separating them. Per germline, CDR1 MDHEN and CDR2 SYDVKM. The CDR3 totals 14 residues. CDR3: CASSKQGRRTEAFF. The CDR3 DNA reads as TGTGCCAGCAGTAAACAGGGTCGTCGGACTGAAGCTTTCTTT.

This clone was seen only a few times. Written as DNA, the CDR3 is TGTGCCAGCAGCTTAGGGGGACAGCTCAATCAGCCCCAGCATTTT. Translating it yields CASSLGGQLNQPQHF. The chain is built from TRBV7-9 and TRBJ1-5; 7 bases agree with TRBD1. The trim removed 1 base at V and 3 bases at J, leaving 3 bases unmatched. The germline V gene has CDR1 SEHNR and CDR2 FQNEAQ (reference sequence). This CDR3 has 15 residues.

With regard to this clone: The germline gene is not matched at one end of the junction; a read error may be the cause. The chain links TRBV7-9 to TRBJ2-1, with a tentative D call TRBD2 (7 bases). The length of the CDR3 is 12 residues. Germline CDR1 and CDR2: SEHNR and FQNEAQ (reference sequence). The CDR3 is CASSLAGGGRVF. The CDR3 DNA reads TGTGCCAGCAGCTTAGCCGGCGGGGGCAGGGTCTTC.

This chain joins TRBV7-2 and TRBJ2-7; 12 positions match TRBD2. Germline V CDR1 and CDR2: SGHTA, FQGNSA. The CDR3 sequence is 16 residues long. The V gene end was trimmed by 1 base and the J gene end by 3 bases; junction bases not matched to a gene: 4. DNA for the CDR3: TGTGCCAGCAGCTTAGAGGGACTAGCGGGCTACTACGAGCAGTACTTC. This sequence encodes CASSLEGLAGYYEQYF.

DNA for the CDR3: TGTGCCAGCTCGCAGGTCATGGCAGACACAACTAATGAAAAACTGTTTTTT. Translated: CASSQVMADTTNEKLFF. V and J are TRBV18 and TRBJ1-4; D not certain. V was trimmed by 6 bases and J by 0 bases, leaving 17 bases between them. Germline values: CDR1 KGHSH, CDR2 LQKENI. The CDR3 extends over 17 amino acids.